The present T cell receptor (beta chain) was sequenced within a study of regulatory T cells in long-lasting Graves disease. Study results and caveats: Favored usage of TRBV28, TRBJ1-2 and TRBJ2-5 was recorded in persistent disease.

The time point here: newly diagnosed GD, antithyroid drugs for less than 3 months. Preparation of the TCR library used RNA extracted from PBMCs. Graves' disease diagnosis relied on American Thyroid Association guidelines. The germline V gene encodes CDR1 ENHRY and CDR2 SYGVKD. The germline V and J ends were trimmed by 4 bases and 0 bases, with 9 bases remaining between them. The CDR3 consists of 14 residues. Arm-PCR of CDR3 regions with iRepertoire HTBI primers generated TCR beta libraries. One entry per CDR3 protein, called by TCRdb with MiXCR from the multiplex PCR reads. This table has roughly 610,000 distinct CDR3 sequences, 16% appearing once. This clonotype was seen a handful of times. What it binds is unknown. These data also formed part of another study, on T cells in Graves' hyperthyroidism and ophthalmopathy.

This receptor was obtained from a man younger than 30 with Graves disease. This chain joins TRBV10-3 and TRBJ1-1; unclear D gene. This specimen was peripheral blood mononuclear cells (PBMCs), taken at new diagnosis, from a patient treated with antithyroid drugs. DNA of the CDR3: TGTGCCATCAGTGTCGAGAACATGAACACTGAAGCTTTCTTT. Translated: CAISVENMNTEAFF.